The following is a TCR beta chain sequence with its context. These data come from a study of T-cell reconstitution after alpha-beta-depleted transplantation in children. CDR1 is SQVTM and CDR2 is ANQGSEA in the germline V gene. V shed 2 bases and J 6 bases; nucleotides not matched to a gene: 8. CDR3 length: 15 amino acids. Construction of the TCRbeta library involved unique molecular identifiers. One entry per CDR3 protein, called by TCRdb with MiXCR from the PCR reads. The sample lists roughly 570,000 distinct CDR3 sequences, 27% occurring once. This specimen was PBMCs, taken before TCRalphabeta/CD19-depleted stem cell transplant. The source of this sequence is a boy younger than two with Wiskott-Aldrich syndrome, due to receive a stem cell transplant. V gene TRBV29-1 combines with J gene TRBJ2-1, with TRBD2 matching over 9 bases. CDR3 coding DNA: TGCAGCGTTGAACCACTAGCGGGTTATTTCAATGAGCAGTTCTTC. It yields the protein CSVEPLAGYFNEQFF.